A selection of T cell receptor beta chains follows, all from one sample in a study of neurological immune-mediated disorders. TCRdb used MiXCR to reprocess the 5' RACE reads, holding one entry per CDR3 protein. The repertoire holds approximately 50,000 distinct CDR3 sequences, approximately 10% seen once, with under 5.5% in the top ten. The sequenced sample consisted of PBMCs. These receptors were collected from an older man with HTLV-1-associated myelopathy (HAM/TSP). Each CDR3 is given with its conserved first and last residue.

V gene,CDR3 protein
TRBV27,CASSLSMAGFSYEQYF
TRBV10-3,CAIGGHTDTQYF
TRBV6-1,CASSETPRTVRGYTF
TRBV7-3,CASSSTRGLGETQYF
TRBV7-2,CASSRAVTYEQYF
TRBV2,CASRRQGIGAGYTF
TRBV5-5,CASSYRGPATLVGNEQFF
TRBV6-5,CASSYSGPQENEQFF
TRBV29-1,CSERVGNTQYF
TRBV7-3,CASSSTPGPINEQFF
TRBV29-1,CSVAIRGNTIYF
TRBV4-1,CASSQDPSGSLMFDEQFF
TRBV20-1,CSVKLGAYEQYF
TRBV4-2,CASSQEGTSGVPEQFF
TRBV20-1,CSARDGTRGDDEQFF
TRBV6-1,CASSPFLDETQYF
TRBV5-1,CASSLPLTTLDNNEQFF
TRBV5-1,CASPLTNEQFF
TRBV6-5,CASRNRGRPTDTQYF
TRBV28,CASMSSLGSGANVLTF
TRBV20-1,CSARESNTEAFF
TRBV5-6,CASSLLYGVYEQYF
TRBV6-6,CASSYSPSTDTQYF
TRBV9,CVSSPSRIGELFF
TRBV7-2,CASSALAGWTEAFF
TRBV5-1,CASSLGPEDIQYF
TRBV7-9,CASSPSTGTGGSATNEKLFF
TRBV2,CASTGVDTQYF
TRBV20-1,CSAGDEASLGMYEQYF
TRBV4-1,CASSHSTGTGSNQPQHF
TRBV6-2/TRBV6-3,CASTQVLGTVNEQFF
TRBV20-1,CSASRTAHTNTEAFF
TRBV28,CASTYSSSYEQYF
TRBV20-1,CSARDVETGTYEQYF
TRBV6-2/TRBV6-3,CASTNGGASYNEQFF
TRBV6-1,CASKSPDRQTQYF
TRBV27,CASSRTSGRIYEQYF
TRBV5-4,CASSSRGAATNEKLFF
TRBV7-9,CASSGQGPYEQYF
TRBV7-8,CASSLPAVTSGRLEQFF
TRBV5-5,CASSLTGLAYNEQFF
TRBV20-1,CSAQEVTGSTDTQYF
TRBV20-1,CSARGSGTNYEQYF
TRBV7-7,CASSFSLWNEQFF
TRBV5-6,CASSTGTAIYTGELFF
TRBV15,CATSRLSNSPLHF
TRBV2,CASSGLSGANVLTF
TRBV28,CASSPNYSGTENTGELFF
TRBV5-1,CASSLVALIGYTF
TRBV25-1,CASSDYRQTGELFF
TRBV7-2,CASSLGPSRGNEQFF
TRBV5-1,CASSWPETGTSGVEQYF